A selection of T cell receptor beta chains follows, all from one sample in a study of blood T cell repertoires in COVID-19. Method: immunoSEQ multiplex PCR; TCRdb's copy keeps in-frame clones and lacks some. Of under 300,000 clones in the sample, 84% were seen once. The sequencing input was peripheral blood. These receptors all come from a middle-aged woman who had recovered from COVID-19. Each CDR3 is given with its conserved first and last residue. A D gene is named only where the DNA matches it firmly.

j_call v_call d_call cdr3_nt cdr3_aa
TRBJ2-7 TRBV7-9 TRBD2 TGTGCCAGCAGCTCTGGGACTAGCGGGTACGAGCAGTACTTC CASSSGTSGYEQYF
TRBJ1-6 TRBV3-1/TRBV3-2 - TGTGCCAGCAGACAAACAGGGTCTGGTAATTCACCCCTCCACTTT CASRQTGSGNSPLHF
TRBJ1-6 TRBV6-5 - TGTGCCAGCAGAACCCCACAGGGTCCGCATTCACCCCTCCACTTT CASRTPQGPHSPLHF
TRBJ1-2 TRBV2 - TGTGCCTCCCAAACCACAGGGTCCGGCTACACCTTC CASQTTGSGYTF
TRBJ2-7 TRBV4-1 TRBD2 TGCGCCAGCAGCGTGGGACTAGCCTACGAGCAGTACTTC CASSVGLAYEQYF
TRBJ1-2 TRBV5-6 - TGTGCCAGCAGCTTACTGTCGGGAACGGCTAACTATGGCTACACCTTC CASSLLSGTANYGYTF
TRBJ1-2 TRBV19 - TGTGCCAGTAGTAAACAGGCCTTATATGGCTACACCTTC CASSKQALYGYTF
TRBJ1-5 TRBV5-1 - TGCGCCAGCAGCTTGGTGGGGGGAGAGCAGCCCCAGCATTTT CASSLVGGEQPQHF
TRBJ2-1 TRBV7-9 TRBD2 TGTGCCAGCAGCGGCCTAACTAGCGGGGGGGCGCATGAGCAGTTCTTC CASSGLTSGGAHEQFF
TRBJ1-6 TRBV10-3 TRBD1 TGTGCCATCAGTGGGGACAGGGGAGAGTCACCCCTCCACTTT CAISGDRGESPLHF
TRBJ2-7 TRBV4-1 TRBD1 TGCGCCAGCAGCCAAGAAGGGACAGCACTCTACGAGCAGTACTTC CASSQEGTALYEQYF